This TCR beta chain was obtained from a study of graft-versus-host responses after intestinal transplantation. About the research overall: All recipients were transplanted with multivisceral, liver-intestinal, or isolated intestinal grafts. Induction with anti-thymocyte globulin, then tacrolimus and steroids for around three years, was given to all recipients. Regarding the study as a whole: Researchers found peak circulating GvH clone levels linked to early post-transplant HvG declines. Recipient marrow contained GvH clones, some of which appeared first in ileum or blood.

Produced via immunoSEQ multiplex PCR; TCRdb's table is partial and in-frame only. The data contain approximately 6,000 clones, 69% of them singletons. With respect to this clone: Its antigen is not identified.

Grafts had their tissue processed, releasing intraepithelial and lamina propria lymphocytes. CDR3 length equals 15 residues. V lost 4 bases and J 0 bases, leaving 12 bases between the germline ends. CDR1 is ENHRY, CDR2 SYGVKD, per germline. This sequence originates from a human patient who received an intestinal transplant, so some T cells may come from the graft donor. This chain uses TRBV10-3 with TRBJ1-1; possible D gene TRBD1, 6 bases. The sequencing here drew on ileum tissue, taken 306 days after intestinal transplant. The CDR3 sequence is CAISGRDNMNTEAFF. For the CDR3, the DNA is TGTGCCATCAGTGGCCGGGACAACATGAACACTGAAGCTTTCTTT.